This T cell receptor beta chain was sequenced in a study of OX40 agonist ivuxolimab in advanced cancers. The study's findings and limits: Average numbers of expanded clones were greater in CD8+ T cells than in CD4+.

To note about this clone: Its antigen is currently unknown.

Some clones are missing from TCRdb's copy, which holds only in-frame ones; the method was immunoSEQ multiplex PCR. Here the sample spans roughly 40,000 clones, around 93% being singletons. With 0 bases removed from V and 8 bases from J, the gap between germline ends came to 8 bases. Per the germline V gene, CDR1 is SGHKS and CDR2 is YYEKEE (reference sequence). CDR3 length: 12 residues. This specimen consisted of CD4+ or CD8+ T cells sorted from blood, obtained in a trial of the OX40 agonist ivuxolimab. The clonotype was recovered from an adult with an advanced solid tumor such as melanoma, head and neck, liver or kidney cancer. The V gene is TRBV5-5, the J gene TRBJ1-2, with D perhaps matching TRBD1 (5 bases). The CDR3 nucleotides are TGTGCCAGCAGCTTGGCAGGGATGGGCTACACCTTC. Its protein product is CASSLAGMGYTF.